These T cell receptor beta chains were read from a single sample in a study of shared clonotypes between healthy human individuals. Produced via immunoSEQ multiplex PCR; TCRdb's table is partial and in-frame only. The table records fewer than 500,000 clones, 60% to 80% of them present only once. Sequencing input: PBMCs. Every receptor here comes from a woman aged 40 to 50 in good health. Some clones in this sample may be carry-over from other donors' samples. CDR3s include the opening cysteine and the closing phenylalanine or tryptophan. D genes are given only for firm matches. For some rows the clone size is stated as once, few or many, or as a class when expanded; others skip it.

v_gene	abundance	d_gene	j_gene	CDR3aa	CDR3nt
TRBV11-3	NA	TRBD2	TRBJ2-3	CASSSGLAADTQYF	TGTGCCAGCAGTTCGGGACTAGCCGCAGATACGCAGTATTTT
TRBV9	NA	NA	TRBJ1-5	CASSVDPENPYTPQHF	TGTGCCAGCAGCGTAGACCCAGAGAATCCGTATACGCCCCAGCATTTT
TRBV30	NA	NA	TRBJ2-1	CAWSVLKNEQFF	TGTGCCTGGAGTGTACTAAAAAATGAGCAGTTCTTC
TRBV21-1	NA	NA	TRBJ2-5	CASRRDQETQYF	TGTGCCAGCAGACGGGACCAAGAGACCCAGTACTTC
TRBV7-8	NA	TRBD1	TRBJ2-7	CASSFGTGEYEQYF	TGTGCCAGCAGCTTCGGGACAGGAGAATACGAGCAGTACTTC
TRBV4-1	NA	NA	TRBJ2-7	CASSQREGDFRMQYF	TGCGCCAGCAGCCAAAGAGAAGGGGACTTCCGAATGCAGTACTTC
TRBV29-1	NA	NA	TRBJ1-5	CSVEEGSYSNQPQHF	TGCAGCGTTGAAGAAGGGAGCTATAGCAATCAGCCCCAGCATTTT
TRBV7-2	NA	TRBD2	TRBJ2-1	CASSLGSGRDVEFF	TGTGCCAGCAGCTTAGGTAGCGGGAGGGATGTCGAGTTCTTC
TRBV7-3	NA	TRBD1	TRBJ2-3	CASSLRSRGQGADTQYF	TGTGCCAGCAGCTTAAGGTCGCGGGGACAGGGGGCAGATACGCAGTATTTT
TRBV30	NA	NA	TRBJ1-2	CAWSAGGPNYGYTF	TGTGCCTGGAGTGCCGGGGGGCCCAACTATGGCTACACCTTC
TRBV18	NA	TRBD1	TRBJ2-7	CASSPPKGQGDSYEQYF	TGTGCCAGCTCACCACCGAAGGGACAGGGAGACTCCTACGAGCAGTACTTC
TRBV10-3	NA	NA	TRBJ2-2	CAISATSANTGELFF	TGTGCCATCAGTGCGACTAGTGCGAACACCGGGGAGCTGTTTTTT
TRBV5-1	NA	TRBD1	TRBJ1-5	CASSLGTGASNQPQHF	TGCGCCAGCAGCTTGGGAACAGGGGCCTCCAATCAGCCCCAGCATTTT
TRBV18	once	NA	TRBJ2-7	CASSPPTNPYEQYF	TGTGCCAGCTCACCCCCGACAAACCCCTACGAGCAGTACTTC
TRBV28	NA	TRBD2	TRBJ2-1	CASSFTLLAGVGPNEQFF	TGTGCCAGCAGTTTCACCCTCTTGGCGGGAGTTGGGCCCAATGAGCAGTTCTTC
TRBV25-1	NA	TRBD1	TRBJ1-1	CASSEYDPLQGGAFF	TGTGCCAGCAGTGAATATGACCCATTACAGGGGGGAGCTTTCTTT
TRBV30	NA	TRBD1	TRBJ2-7	CAWSVWGRDSQFPSYEQYF	TGTGCCTGGAGTGTTTGGGGTCGGGACAGCCAATTCCCCTCCTACGAGCAGTACTTC
TRBV27	NA	NA	TRBJ2-1	CASSTIAARGKNEQFF	TGTGCCAGCAGTACTATAGCGGCGAGGGGAAAAAATGAGCAGTTCTTC
TRBV7-9	many	NA	TRBJ1-1	CASSVQGTEAFF	TGTGCCAGCAGCGTACAGGGCACTGAAGCTTTCTTT
TRBV7-8	NA	NA	TRBJ1-2	CASTVGGGTRSGYTF	TGTGCCAGCACCGTAGGAGGGGGGACAAGAAGCGGCTACACCTTC
TRBV2	NA	TRBD1	TRBJ1-5	CASSYYRGLDQPQHF	TGTGCCAGCAGTTACTATAGGGGGCTGGATCAGCCCCAGCATTTT
TRBV7-8	NA	NA	TRBJ2-2	CASSPSRRENTGELFF	TGTGCCAGCAGCCCCTCCCGAAGGGAGAACACCGGGGAGCTGTTTTTT
TRBV28	NA	TRBD2	TRBJ2-7	CASSLGLAGPSYEQYF	TGTGCCAGCAGTTTGGGGCTAGCGGGCCCCTCCTACGAGCAGTACTTC
TRBV28	NA	TRBD1	TRBJ1-4	CASMDRGGEKLFF	TGTGCCAGCATGGACAGGGGGGGCGAAAAACTGTTTTTT
TRBV5-1	NA	NA	TRBJ2-7	CASQGGFSYEQYF	TGCGCCAGCCAAGGAGGGTTCTCCTACGAGCAGTACTTC
TRBV5-1	NA	NA	TRBJ2-2	CASSFGLSGELFF	TGCGCCAGCAGCTTCGGATTGTCCGGGGAGCTGTTTTTT
TRBV30	few	NA	TRBJ1-1	CAWSHRDGDTEAFF	TGTGCCTGGAGTCACAGGGACGGGGACACCGAAGCTTTCTTT
TRBV21-1	NA	NA	TRBJ2-7	CASGQLLFGTYEQYF	TGTGCCAGCGGACAATTACTCTTCGGCACCTACGAGCAGTACTTC
TRBV11-2	few	TRBD1	TRBJ2-2	CASSQRSDRGTGELFF	TGTGCCAGCAGCCAGCGCTCGGACAGGGGCACCGGGGAGCTGTTTTTT
TRBV5-6	NA	TRBD2	TRBJ2-7	CASSKLAGSYEQYF	TGTGCCAGCAGTAAACTAGCGGGGAGCTACGAGCAGTACTTC
TRBV10-3	once	TRBD2	TRBJ2-7	CAISESSGASYEQYF	TGTGCCATCAGTGAGTCGAGCGGGGCCTCCTACGAGCAGTACTTC
TRBV6-6	NA	NA	TRBJ2-1	CASSRTGYNEQFF	TGTGCCAGCAGTCGGACTGGCTACAATGAGCAGTTCTTC
TRBV6-1	few	TRBD2	TRBJ2-7	CASSVAGGSYEQYF	TGTGCCAGCAGTGTGGCGGGAGGCAGCTACGAGCAGTACTTC
TRBV5-5	NA	NA	TRBJ2-7	CASSLLRAYEQYF	TGTGCCAGCAGCTTGTTGAGAGCCTACGAGCAGTACTTC
TRBV28	NA	NA	TRBJ1-2	CASSPGTIRNNYGYTF	TGTGCCAGCAGTCCCGGGACTATAAGAAATAACTATGGCTACACCTTC
TRBV19	NA	TRBD1	TRBJ2-7	CASSNTGGSYEQYF	TGTGCCAGTAGTAACACAGGGGGCAGCTACGAGCAGTACTTC
TRBV6-1	once	TRBD1	TRBJ2-5	CASSSQTGGLWEQYF	TGTGCCAGCAGTTCACAGACAGGGGGTCTGTGGGAGCAGTACTTC
TRBV6-5	NA	TRBD2	TRBJ2-2	CAVGRLAELSGELFF	TGTGCCGTGGGTCGACTAGCGGAACTCTCCGGGGAGCTGTTTTTT
TRBV11-2	NA	TRBD2	TRBJ2-2	CASSLTSGRKAGELFF	TGTGCCAGCAGTTTGACTAGCGGGAGAAAGGCCGGGGAGCTGTTTTTT
TRBV11-2	NA	TRBD2	TRBJ2-7	CASSLGTSGRSREQYF	TGTGCCAGCAGCTTAGGGACTAGCGGGAGATCTCGGGAGCAGTACTTC
TRBV9	NA	NA	TRBJ2-3	CASSVFTDPTDTQYF	TGTGCCAGCAGCGTCTTCACAGATCCCACAGATACGCAGTATTTT
TRBV7-8	NA	NA	TRBJ2-1	CASSLAARGVNEQFF	TGTGCCAGCAGCTTAGCAGCCAGGGGAGTAAATGAGCAGTTCTTC
TRBV30	NA	TRBD1	TRBJ2-2	CAWSAGTGGFGAGELFF	TGTGCCTGGAGCGCCGGGACAGGGGGCTTCGGGGCCGGGGAGCTGTTTTTT
TRBV6-5	NA	NA	TRBJ1-1	CASSQWTVNTEAFF	TGTGCCAGCAGTCAATGGACCGTGAACACTGAAGCTTTCTTT
TRBV11-2	NA	NA	TRBJ2-1	CASSLRASGKYNEQFF	TGTGCCAGCAGCTTACGGGCCAGCGGCAAGTACAATGAGCAGTTCTTC
TRBV1	NA	NA	TRBJ2-1	CTSSPGGEQFF	TGCACCAGCAGCCCAGGGGGGGAGCAGTTCTTC
TRBV19	NA	NA	TRBJ1-1	CASSTRLTEAFF	TGTGCCAGTAGTACAAGGCTAACTGAAGCTTTCTTT
TRBV2	NA	NA	TRBJ2-7	CASSDPGEQYF	TGTGCCAGCAGTGATCCGGGGGAGCAGTACTTC
TRBV29-1	NA	NA	TRBJ2-1	CSVHRDYNEQFF	TGCAGCGTCCACCGGGACTACAATGAGCAGTTCTTC
TRBV30	NA	TRBD2	TRBJ2-1	CASFLAASYNEQFF	TGTGCCTCCTTCCTAGCGGCCTCCTACAATGAGCAGTTCTTC